The TCR beta chain described here comes from a study of T cell repertoires in cytomegalovirus infection. On the study more broadly: Well-studied HLA-B-restricted CMV epitopes were used in the study alongside recently identified HLA-C-restricted ones. Shared public TCR beta signatures pointed to both CMV infection and a matching HLA type.

Study results and caveats: Clonotype analysis showed dominance of the ex vivo response by HLA-C-restricted CMV-specific TCR beta clonotypes.

TCRdb re-called the reads through MiXCR, storing one row per CDR3 protein. The repertoire consists of approximately 910,000 distinct CDR3 sequences, with about a third occurring once and the leading ten covering roughly an eighth. Comments on this clonotype: The antigen remains unidentified.

Specimen: cultured CD8+ T cells from PBMCs, collected from culture after CMV antigen stimulation. The receptor's source is a human donor in good health (CMV status not recorded). Some clones in this sample may be carry-over from other donors' samples.

The CDR3 sequence: CASSQVEGGDMLNEQFF. CDR3 nucleotides: TGCGCCAGCAGCCAAGTGGAGGGGGGGGATATGTTGAATGAGCAGTTCTTC. This rearrangement joins TRBV4-1 to TRBJ2-1, with D perhaps TRBD2 (7 bases). The V end was cut by 1 base, the J end by 7 bases, with 20 bases between. The CDR3 length is 17 residues. Germline-derived CDR1 and CDR2 are MGHRA and YSYEKL.